This T cell receptor (beta chain) was observed in a study of blood T cell repertoires in COVID-19. Study overall: Samples taken during acute and convalescent COVID-19 were collected in the United States, Italy and Spain. In each case, the material was cDNA or gDNA derived from T cells, B-cell-depleted T cells, or PBMCs.

Original analysis: The authors estimated nucleated cell counts from reference gene primer amplification. The method was immunoSEQ multiplex PCR; TCRdb's version includes in-frame clones alone and lacks a portion of them. That table furnishes V, J and clone size, whereas the DNA furnished D and trimming. The table records under 250,000 clones, around four fifths of them present only once. Trimming left V 0 bases short and J 6 bases short, with 13 bases between. CDR3 length equals 15 residues. The germline V gene has CDR1 SGDLS and CDR2 YYNGEE. The V and J genes are TRBV9 and TRBJ2-1, with D possibly TRBD2 on 5 matching bases. This receptor was taken from a woman in her 70s with active or convalescent COVID-19. Sequences were obtained from peripheral blood. For the CDR3, the DNA is TGTGCCAGCAGCGTAGGAGTGTTCGAGGGCAATGAGCAGTTCTTC. Encoded protein: CASSVGVFEGNEQFF. Full variable domain (outside the CDR3, taken from reference TRBV9 and TRBJ2-1): DSGVTQTPKHLITATGQRVTLRCSPRSGDLSVYWYQQSLDQGLQFLIQYYNGEERAKGNILERFSAQQFPDLHSELNLSSLELGDSALYFCASSVGVFEGNEQFFGPGTRLTVL.